Each of the 19 T cell receptor beta chains below was sequenced from the same sample in a study of T cells in Graves' hyperthyroidism and ophthalmopathy. Using RNA transcripts as the source, TCR beta CDR3 regions were amplified. First-round RT-PCR with HTBI primers amplified the TCR CDR3 region. TCRdb re-analysed the multiplex PCR reads in MiXCR, keeping a single row per CDR3 protein. The sample lists about 600,000 distinct CDR3 sequences; approximately 15% were seen once. Sequencing was performed on blood. The receptors derive from a woman in her 40s with Graves' ophthalmopathy.

This clonotype was seen ten or more times. The chain is built from TRBV29-1 and TRBJ2-2, with TRBD2 matching 10 bases. The CDR3 totals 15 residues. With 6 bases clipped from V and 1 base from J, the junction kept 5 bases outside the gene matches. Germline assignment: CDR1 SQVTM and CDR2 ANQGSEA. CDR3 coding DNA: TGCAGCGTCCTGCTAGCGGGAGTGAACACCGGGGAGCTGTTTTTT. This sequence encodes CSVLLAGVNTGELFF.

In its sample, this clonotype was seen many times. The chain uses TRBV12-3 or TRBV12-4 and TRBJ2-5, with D tentatively TRBD2 (6 bases). This CDR3 has 12 residues. Trimming shortened V by 7 bases and J by 5 bases, and 11 bases separated the two germline ends. Written as DNA, the CDR3 is TGTGCCAGCACATTGGGGAGGGAGACCCAGTACTTC. Its protein is CASTLGRETQYF.

This clonotype has a handful of counts. V gene TRBV5-5 combines with J gene TRBJ1-3; no definite D call. The CDR3 totals 15 residues. Germline V lookup: CDR1 SGHKS, CDR2 YYEKEE (reference sequence). V lost 0 bases to trimming and J lost 0 bases, with 7 bases between them. The CDR3 reads CASSLDGNSGNTIYF. CDR3 in DNA: TGTGCCAGCAGCTTGGACGGGAACTCTGGAAACACCATATATTTT. The full variable domain, with the rest looked up from reference TRBV5-5 and TRBJ1-3, is DAGVTQSPTHLIKTRGQQVTLRCSPISGHKSVSWYQQVLGQGPQFIFQYYEKEERGRGNFPDRFSARQFPNYSSELNVNALLLGDSALYLCASSLDGNSGNTIYFGEGSWLTVV.

This clonotype has at least ten counts. V and J are TRBV20-1 and TRBJ2-1; a possible D gene is TRBD2 (5 bases). V lost 3 bases and J 3 bases, leaving 12 bases between the germline ends. The germline V gene encodes CDR1 DFQATT and CDR2 SNEGSKA (reference sequence). CDR3 length equals 14 residues. DNA of the CDR3: TGCAGTGCTAGTTACCAGCGGATCTACAATGAGCAGTTCTTC. It encodes CSASYQRIYNEQFF.

This clonotype has just a few counts. The chain combines TRBV5-1 with TRBJ2-1, with D unresolved. The CDR3 covers 13 residues. CDR1 and CDR2 (germline): SGHRS, YFSETQ. Trimming took 1 base from V and 8 from J, leaving 10 bases between them. The CDR3 sequence is CASSLFTTDEQFF. The CDR3 DNA reads TGCGCCAGCAGCTTGTTCACTACAGATGAGCAGTTCTTC.

This clonotype has more than one count but fewer than ten. This chain connects TRBV2 to TRBJ2-7, with unresolved D. Germline CDR1 reads SNHLY; CDR2 reads FYNNEI. The V end was cut by 7 bases, the J end by 0 bases, with 19 bases between. CDR3 length: 16 amino acids. CDR3 in amino acids: CASNRRAMITSYEQYF. The CDR3 DNA follows: TGTGCCAGCAATCGTAGAGCGATGATTACCTCCTACGAGCAGTACTTC.

This clonotype was recorded many times. V usage is TRBV20-1 and J usage is TRBJ2-7, with D unresolved. The CDR3 totals 16 residues. Germline loops: CDR1 DFQATT, CDR2 SNEGSKA (reference sequence). Trimming removed 0 bases at V and 0 bases at J, with 15 bases between. The CDR3 bases are TGCAGTGCTAGAGATAGGCAGATCTCGATCTCCTACGAGCAGTACTTC. It translates to CSARDRQISISYEQYF.

This clonotype has ten or more counts. The chain combines TRBV3-1 with TRBJ2-7, with 15 positions matching TRBD2. Germline trimming cut 4 bases from V and 2 bases from J; bases unmatched to any gene: 12. The CDR3 extends over 19 amino acids. The V gene's germline CDR1 is LGHDT and CDR2 YNNKEL (reference sequence). The CDR3 nucleotides read TGTGCCAGCAGCCTTAGTCCGGGACTAGCGGGAGGTGAGACCTACGAGCAGTACTTC. Residues: CASSLSPGLAGGETYEQYF.

This clonotype was counted only a few times. The chain carries TRBV19 and TRBJ2-1, with 7 bases fitting TRBD2. The CDR3 covers 13 residues. The V segment lost 8 bases and the J segment 8 bases; nucleotides outside the gene matches: 9. Germline CDR1 reads LNHDA; CDR2 reads SQIVND (reference sequence). CDR3 loop: CASSGGRTDEQFF. DNA of the CDR3: TGTGCCAGTTCCGGCGGGAGAACCGATGAGCAGTTCTTC.

This clonotype occurred many times. The rearrangement uses TRBV11-2 and TRBJ2-7; 11 bases map to TRBD2. With V trimmed by 5 bases and J by 4 bases, 7 bases remained unmatched. Germline CDR1 and CDR2: SGHAT and FQNNGV. The CDR3 contains 15 residues. The CDR3 nucleotides are TGTGCCAGCAGCACTTTAGCGGGAGGGTCTTACGAGCAGTACTTC. This codes for CASSTLAGGSYEQYF.

This clonotype has more than one count but fewer than ten. One junction end disagrees with the germline gene, perhaps due to a read error. This rearrangement joins TRBV11-2 to TRBJ2-1; D is perhaps TRBD2 (5 bases). This CDR3 region has 15 residues. Germline lookup yields CDR1 SGHAT and CDR2 FQNNGV. The CDR3 nucleotides read TGTGCCAGCAGCTTAGCGGGGAGCTCCTACAATGAGCAGTCCTTC. Translating gives CASSLAGSSYNEQSF.

CDR3 sequence: CASGQGYEQYF. CDR3 bases: TGTGCCTCGGGACAGGGATACGAGCAGTACTTC. This chain connects TRBV30 to TRBJ2-7, with 9 nucleotides matching TRBD1. The CDR3 loop spans 11 amino acids. V was pared by 7 bases and J by 4 bases, with 2 bases of the junction left unmatched. The germline gives CDR1 GTSNPN, CDR2 SVGIG (reference sequence).

Comment on this clonotype: A much larger clone is a single base away; this may be a read error. The chain combines TRBV7-9 with TRBJ2-1, with D perhaps matching TRBD1 or TRBD2 (6 bases each). This CDR3 spans 12 amino acids. Germline CDR1 SEHNR, CDR2 FQNEAQ (reference sequence). The CDR3 nucleotides read TGTGCCAGCACGGGGGCCTACAATGAGCGGTTCTTC. Translated, it gives CASTGAYNERFF. The full variable domain, completed using reference TRBV7-9 and TRBJ2-1, is DTGVSQNPRHKITKRGQNVTFRCDPISEHNRLYWYRQTLGQGPEFLTYFQNEAQLEKSRLLSDRFSAERPKGSFSTLEIQRTEQGDSAMYLCASTGAYNERFFGPGTRLTVL.

Only one count was recorded for this clonotype. CDR3 DNA: TGCAGTGCAGGGGGCGGGGGAGCTTTCTTT. This encodes CSAGGGGAFF. The rearrangement joins TRBV20-1 to TRBJ1-1, with TRBD1 matching over 7 bases. J gave up 10 bases and V 6 bases, and 5 bases lay outside the gene matches. Germline CDR1 and CDR2: DFQATT and SNEGSKA (reference sequence). CDR3 size: 10 residues.

This clonotype was seen only a few times. J is TRBJ1-5 and V is TRBV28, with unresolved D. CDR1 is MDHEN and CDR2 is SYDVKM in the germline V gene. This CDR3 spans 16 amino acids. V was cut by 6 bases and J by 3 bases, with 18 bases left in between. CDR3 residues: CASRSRAGSNNQPQHF. In nucleotides, the CDR3 is TGTGCCAGCAGATCCCGGGCAGGTTCGAACAATCAGCCCCAGCATTTT.

This clonotype was observed at least ten times. The rearrangement uses TRBV6-2 or TRBV6-3 and TRBJ1-2; D uncertain. V was clipped by 2 bases and J by 2 bases, with 6 bases between them. Germline V CDR1 and CDR2: MNHEY, SVGEGT. The CDR3 length is 13 residues. Written as DNA, the CDR3 is TGTGCCAGCAGTTACCAGGCCAACTATGGCTACACCTTC. Translation gives CASSYQANYGYTF.

The rearrangement joins TRBV6-1 to TRBJ2-6; the D gene is possibly TRBD1 (5 bases). Trimming took 6 bases from V and 0 from J, leaving 9 bases between them. Germline V gene lookup returns CDR1 MNHNS and CDR2 SASEGT. The CDR3 totals 15 residues. The CDR3 coding sequence is TGTGCCAGCAGGCAGGGCAGCTCTGGGGCCAACGTCCTGACTTTC. Encoded protein: CASRQGSSGANVLTF.

This chain joins TRBV5-1 and TRBJ2-1, with D tentatively TRBD2 (6 bases). CDR1 is SGHRS, CDR2 YFSETQ, per germline. This CDR3 comprises 16 residues. V lost 3 bases, J lost 8 bases, and 21 bases lay in between. For the CDR3, the DNA is TGCGCCAGCAGCTGGCCCCGGGACTTCCCCAGCCATGAGCAGTTCTTC. Residues: CASSWPRDFPSHEQFF.

V gene TRBV7-9 combines with J gene TRBJ2-3; the D gene is possibly TRBD2 (7 bases). The germline CDR1 and CDR2 sequences are SEHNR and FQNEAQ (reference sequence). V was pared by 11 bases and J by 5 bases, with 20 bases between. The CDR3 is 14 residues long. CDR3 DNA sequence: TGTGCCTCACTGTACGGGGGGCTGGGAGATACGCAGTATTTT. It yields the protein CASLYGGLGDTQYF.